This entry lists 4 T cell receptor beta chains sequenced from one sample in a study of Ad26.COV2.S vaccination and SARS-CoV-2 variants. Treatment defined: roughly 18 received Ad26.COV2.S at low or high dose, single or two shots; about 5 received placebo; per-sample allocation not given. Repertoires come from day 63 after the first vaccine or placebo injection. Only in-frame clones appear in the TCRdb table, and some are missing; sequencing was by immunoSEQ multiplex PCR. There are about 440,000 clones in the sample; less than 95% occur only once, and roughly 4.3% lies in the top ten. The sample here was peripheral blood, taken in a trial of Ad26.COV2.S vaccine versus placebo. These receptor sequences come from a person aged 18 to 65 who received the Ad26.COV2.S COVID-19 vaccine or a placebo.

This chain uses TRBV7-3 with TRBJ2-7, with TRBD1 matching over 9 bases. Per the germline V gene, CDR1 is SGHTA and CDR2 is FQGTGA. The CDR3 totals 16 residues. Trimming removed 2 bases from V and 4 bases from J; junction bases left unmatched: 9. The CDR3 spells CASSLPVRDRVYEQYF. In DNA form, the CDR3 reads TGTGCCAGCAGCTTACCGGTCCGGGACAGGGTATACGAGCAGTACTTC.

This clone was picked up one time. The J gene is TRBJ2-7, the V gene TRBV3-1 (or the pseudogene TRBV3-2); D ambiguous. The CDR3 is made up of 13 amino acids. Germline loops: CDR1 LGHDT, CDR2 YNNKEL (reference sequence). V was clipped by 0 bases and J by 4 bases, with 7 bases between them. The DNA for the CDR3 is TGTGCCAGCAGCCAAGATACCCCTTACGAGCAGTACTTC. Protein product: CASSQDTPYEQYF.

This chain uses TRBV9 with TRBJ1-2; tentative D call: TRBD1 (5 bases). CDR3 length: 14 amino acids. The germline V gene has CDR1 SGDLS and CDR2 YYNGEE. Trimming shortened V by 4 bases and J by 8 bases, and 18 bases separated the two germline ends. CDR3 bases: TGTGCCAGCAGCCTAGGGGTGGGGAGTGGCGGCTACACCTTC. Protein sequence: CASSLGVGSGGYTF.

This chain joins TRBV7-8 and TRBJ1-6; the D gene is possibly TRBD1 (5 bases). This CDR3 is 17 amino acids long. The ends were cut back, 1 base at V and 5 bases at J, with 15 bases in the middle. Germline V gene data show CDR1 as SGHVS and CDR2 as FQNEAQ. CDR3 loop: CASSLGSGGSHNSPLHF. The CDR3 nucleotides are TGTGCCAGCAGCTTAGGATCTGGGGGGAGCCATAATTCACCCCTCCACTTT.